These 14 T cell receptor beta chains came from one sample sequenced in a study of beta chain features in type 1 diabetes. No antigen has been assigned to these receptors. Study-level findings and limits: Significant though moderate, a shortening of TCRB CDR3s appeared in all four CD4+ subsets of Type 1 diabetes patients.

TCRB transcripts that were expressed got sequenced, as all of the isolated RNA had been reverse transcribed. Clones were sequenced by immunoSEQ multiplex PCR, and TCRdb holds only the in-frame ones, with some missing. The repertoire includes about 180,000 clones, under 9.5% of them detected once, and about 0.5% sits in the top ten. Sequencing was performed on central memory CD4+ T cells from blood. These receptors were taken from a man younger than 35 with type 1 diabetes.

V and J are TRBV9 and TRBJ1-6; TRBD1 aligns across 8 bases. There are 14 residues in the CDR3. Losses at the gene ends were 0 bases for V and 8 bases for J; bases not matched to a gene: 1. Germline CDR1 SGDLS, CDR2 YYNGEE. CDR3 sequence: CASSVEQGDSPLHF. CDR3 in DNA: TGTGCCAGCAGCGTAGAACAGGGGGATTCACCCCTCCACTTT.

The CDR3 reads CASSLMGQNYGYTF. The CDR3 region has the DNA TGTGCCAGCAGTTTAATGGGACAGAACTATGGCTACACCTTC. This rearrangement joins TRBV2 to TRBJ1-2; the match to TRBD1 covers 7 bases. V lost 5 bases, J lost 2 bases, and 5 bases stayed unmatched. The germline gives CDR1 SNHLY, CDR2 FYNNEI. This CDR3 has 14 residues.

This clone was seen more than once but under ten times. V and J are TRBV4-3 and TRBJ1-5; no clear D gene. V dropped 4 bases and J dropped 3 bases, with 13 bases sitting between them. Per the germline V gene, CDR1 is LGHNA and CDR2 is YSLEER. The CDR3 has 15 residues. The CDR3 sequence is CASSRSLIANQPQHF. CDR3 sequence (DNA): TGCGCCAGCAGCCGTTCCCTAATTGCCAATCAGCCCCAGCATTTT.

V and J are TRBV28 and TRBJ1-5; 7 bases align to TRBD1. V shed 4 bases and J 2 bases; nucleotides not matched to a gene: 2. The CDR3 is 14 residues long. Germline V gene lookup returns CDR1 MDHEN and CDR2 SYDVKM. The CDR3 loop is CASSWTGGNQPQHF. The CDR3 bases are TGTGCCAGCAGTTGGACAGGTGGCAATCAGCCCCAGCATTTT.

This clone was detected many times. The chain joins TRBV29-1 to TRBJ1-2, with a weak D call TRBD1 (6 bases). V lost 7 bases and J lost 4, with 13 bases in between. CDR1 SQVTM and CDR2 ANQGSEA come from the germline V gene. The CDR3 is 12 residues long. CDR3 coding DNA: TGCAGCGCTGCGACAGGTTCCTATGGCTACACCTTC. This gives the protein CSAATGSYGYTF.

This clone was seen more than once but under ten times. At one end, the junction sequence differs from germline, possibly due to a read error. This rearrangement joins TRBV5-4 to TRBJ1-5; D unclear. The CDR3 loop spans 14 amino acids. The germline gives CDR1 SGHNT, CDR2 YYREEE (reference sequence). The chain's CDR3 is CASSQDITGQPQHF. The CDR3 bases are TGCGCCAGCAGCCAAGATATAACTGGTCAGCCCCAGCATTTT.

This clone was detected only a few times. The chain carries TRBV7-2 and TRBJ1-3, with D uncertain. V lost 5 bases and J 3 bases, leaving 8 bases between the germline ends. Germline V gives CDR1 SGHTA, CDR2 FQGNSA. This CDR3 region has 13 residues. The CDR3 DNA follows: TGTGCCAGCAGCACGGCAGGTGGAAACACCATATATTTT. Encoded protein: CASSTAGGNTIYF.

Only a few counts were recorded for this clone. The CDR3 DNA sequence: TGTGCCAGCAGTTTATGGGCAGGGTATTCCTACGAGCAGTACTTC. It translates to CASSLWAGYSYEQYF. The V call is TRBV27, the J call TRBJ2-7; TRBD1 might be the D (5 bases). CDR3 length: 15 amino acids. Germline V CDR1 and CDR2: MNHEY, SMNVEV (reference sequence). The V and J ends lost 1 base and 1 base respectively, with 11 bases between them.

The chain is built from TRBV14 and TRBJ1-6; 9 nucleotides match TRBD1. The CDR3 extends over 15 amino acids. CDR1 and CDR2 from the germline V gene are SGHDN and FVKESK. The V gene end was trimmed by 4 bases and the J gene end by 9 bases; junction bases not matched to a gene: 7. As DNA, the CDR3 is TGTGCCAGCAGCCTACAGGGGGCTCTTAGTTCACCCCTCCACTTT. Translating it yields CASSLQGALSSPLHF.

There are many counts of this clone. V usage is TRBV7-9 and J usage is TRBJ2-3; unclear D gene. Germline assignment: CDR1 SEHNR and CDR2 FQNEAQ (reference sequence). The CDR3 is 14 amino acids. V gave up 3 bases and J gave up 5 bases, with 12 bases separating them. CDR3 amino acids: CASSFDQVGDTQYF. CDR3 DNA: TGTGCCAGCAGCTTTGATCAGGTGGGAGATACGCAGTATTTT.

This clone has just a few counts. The J gene is TRBJ2-5, the V gene TRBV7-7; TRBD2 might be the D (6 bases). Germline CDR1 and CDR2: SSHAT and FNYEAQ (reference sequence). The CDR3 runs to 14 residues. V lost 4 bases, J lost 2 bases, and 11 bases lay in between. CDR3: CASSSTGLQETQYF. The DNA for the CDR3 is TGTGCCAGCAGCTCAACGGGACTTCAAGAGACCCAGTACTTC.

The chain carries TRBV15 and TRBJ2-7, with 7 bases that match TRBD1. The CDR3 contains 16 residues. Germline V gene sequence: CDR1 LNHNV, CDR2 YYDKDF (reference sequence). V lost 0 bases to trimming and J lost 0 bases; unmatched junction nucleotides: 5. CDR3 sequence: CATSRDPGDSSYEQYF. In DNA form, the CDR3 reads TGTGCCACCAGCAGAGACCCAGGGGACAGCTCCTACGAGCAGTACTTC.

This clone was seen a few times. The chain joins TRBV9 to TRBJ2-1, with D perhaps matching TRBD2 (6 bases). CDR1 is SGDLS and CDR2 is YYNGEE in the germline V gene. The length of the CDR3 is 14 residues. V was pared by 0 bases and J by 5 bases, with 9 bases between. This CDR3 reads CASSVGGIDNEQFF. Written as DNA, the CDR3 is TGTGCCAGCAGCGTAGGCGGGATAGACAATGAGCAGTTCTTC.

This clone was seen only a few times. The chain employs TRBV5-4 and TRBJ2-1, with TRBD2 matching 8 bases. Germline V gives CDR1 SGHNT, CDR2 YYREEE (reference sequence). The CDR3 has 14 residues. The trim removed 4 bases at V and 3 bases at J, leaving 3 bases unmatched. In DNA form, the CDR3 reads TGTGCCAGCAGCACCGGGACTAGCTACAATGAGCAGTTCTTC. Translated: CASSTGTSYNEQFF. Full variable domain (missing parts from reference TRBV5-4 and TRBJ2-1): ETGVTQSPTHLIKTRGQQVTLRCSSQSGHNTVSWYQQALGQGPQFIFQYYREEENGRGNFPPRFSGLQFPNYSSELNVNALELDDSALYLCASSTGTSYNEQFFGPGTRLTVL.